What follows are 3 T cell receptor beta chains derived from one specimen sequenced in a study of blood T cells in healthy people across ages. Next came a second PCR, run for about 7 to 12 cycles, which used a sample-barcoded 5' primer along with a J-beta primer mix. Each CDR3 protein gets one entry after TCRdb re-called the 5' RACE reads with MiXCR. The profile shows 700,000 to 1,000,000 distinct CDR3 sequences, around two fifths of them singletons. The sample comprised blood. The receptors were sampled from a man in his sixties in good health.

At least ten counts were recorded for this clonotype. The chain couples TRBV9 to TRBJ2-1; the D is unclear. This CDR3 is 17 amino acids long. Looked up from germline, CDR1 is SGDLS and CDR2 is YYNGEE. Deletions cut 4 bases from V and 6 bases from J, with 23 bases between. In DNA form, the CDR3 reads TGTGCCAGCAGCCCCTTAGACGGCCGGTCGATGACCAATGAGCAGTTCTTC. Its protein product is CASSPLDGRSMTNEQFF. The full variable domain, its missing parts supplied by reference TRBV9 and TRBJ2-1, is DSGVTQTPKHLITATGQRVTLRCSPRSGDLSVYWYQQSLDQGLQFLIQYYNGEERAKGNILERFSAQQFPDLHSELNLSSLELGDSALYFCASSPLDGRSMTNEQFFGPGTRLTVL.

This chain connects TRBV3-1 to TRBJ2-1, with 10 nucleotides matching TRBD2. The V and J ends lost 4 bases and 6 bases, in that order; junction bases with no gene match: 9. This CDR3 region has 16 residues. Germline V gene sequence: CDR1 LGHDT, CDR2 YNNKEL (reference sequence). The CDR3 DNA reads TGTGCCAGCAGCCGAACGGGACTAGCGCTTCCCAATGAGCAGTTCTTC. This gives the protein CASSRTGLALPNEQFF.

The V call is TRBV6-5, the J call TRBJ2-5; 9 bases map to TRBD2. Trimming cost V 2 bases and J 5 bases; bases outside gene matches: 6. The CDR3 is made up of 15 amino acids. Germline lookup yields CDR1 MNHEY and CDR2 SVGAGI. In DNA, the CDR3 is TGTGCCAGCAGTTACCTGGCTAGCGGGGACGAGACCCAGTACTTC. Amino acids: CASSYLASGDETQYF.